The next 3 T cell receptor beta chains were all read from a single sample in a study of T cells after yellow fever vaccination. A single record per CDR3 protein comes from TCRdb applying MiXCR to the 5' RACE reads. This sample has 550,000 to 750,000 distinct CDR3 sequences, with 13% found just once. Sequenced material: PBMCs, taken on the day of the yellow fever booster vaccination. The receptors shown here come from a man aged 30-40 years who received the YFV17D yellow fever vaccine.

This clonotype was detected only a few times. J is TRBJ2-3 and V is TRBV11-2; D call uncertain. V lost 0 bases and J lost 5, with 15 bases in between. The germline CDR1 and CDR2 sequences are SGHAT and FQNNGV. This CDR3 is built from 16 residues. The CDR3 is CASSLDLARGIDTQYF. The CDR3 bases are TGTGCCAGCAGCTTAGATTTGGCTAGAGGTATAGATACGCAGTATTTT.

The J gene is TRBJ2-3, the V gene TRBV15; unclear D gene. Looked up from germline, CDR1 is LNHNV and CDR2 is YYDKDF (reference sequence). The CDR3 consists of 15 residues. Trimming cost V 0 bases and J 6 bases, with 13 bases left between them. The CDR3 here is CATSRDPNGVDTQYF. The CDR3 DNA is TGTGCCACCAGCAGAGATCCCAATGGGGTGGATACGCAGTATTTT.

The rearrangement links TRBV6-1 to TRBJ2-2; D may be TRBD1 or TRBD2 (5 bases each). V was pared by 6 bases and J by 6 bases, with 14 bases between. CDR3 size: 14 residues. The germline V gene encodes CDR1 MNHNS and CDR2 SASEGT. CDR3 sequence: CASRLRDAPGELFF. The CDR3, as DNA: TGTGCCAGCAGGCTCCGGGACGCCCCCGGGGAGCTGTTTTTT.